A single T cell receptor beta chain is shown here with its context. This entry belongs to a study of cytomegalovirus exposure and HLA in healthy donors. The PCR ran on 60 Vbeta and 13 Jbeta primers. TCRdb keeps only in-frame clones here, not all; method: immunoSEQ multiplex PCR. The sample has some 170,000 clones, 75% to 80% seen once. The sample comprised PBMCs. This receptor was identified in a middle-aged man in good health and CMV-seropositive.

DNA for the CDR3: TGTGCCACCACGACTAGCGGGAATGGCGCCGGGGAGCTGTTTTTT. Translating it yields CATTTSGNGAGELFF. This chain links TRBV10-3 with TRBJ2-2; 11 nucleotides agree with TRBD2. The CDR3 sequence is 15 residues long. With V trimmed by 10 bases and J by 6 bases, 10 bases remained unmatched. The germline gives CDR1 ENHRY, CDR2 SYGVKD.